This T cell receptor (beta chain) was profiled in a study of shared clonotypes between healthy human individuals. The table came from immunoSEQ multiplex PCR; TCRdb's copy has only in-frame clones and leaves some out. The sample lists roughly 680,000 clones; approximately 72% were seen once. This TCR derives from a woman in her twenties or thirties in good health. The source material was memory CD4+ T cells sorted from blood. Subset denoted: CD45RA-negative fraction.

The CDR3 DNA follows: TGTGCCAGCAGTTACTCGCTAGCGGGACTCTACAATGAGCAGTTCTTC. Translation gives CASSYSLAGLYNEQFF. The rearrangement joins TRBV6-5 to TRBJ2-1; 9 bases agree with TRBD2. CDR3 size: 16 residues. Trimming cost V 0 bases and J 3 bases; bases outside gene matches: 3. Germline V gene sequence: CDR1 MNHEY, CDR2 SVGAGI.